The 27 T cell receptor beta chains below all came from one sample that was sequenced in a study of beta chain features in type 1 diabetes. Study results and caveats: Type 1 diabetes patients had TCRB CDR3s that were shorter (moderately but significantly so) in all four CD4+ subsets.

Their antigens remain unidentified. Reverse transcription of all isolated RNA meant that expressed TCRB transcripts were sequenced. Assay used: immunoSEQ multiplex PCR; TCRdb lists only in-frame clones, some missing. The data show fewer than 300,000 clones, with approximately 20% seen just once and 0.025% to 0.035% held by the top ten. Sequencing was done on a sample of naive CD4+ T cells from blood. Source of these receptors: a woman aged 40 to 50 with type 1 diabetes.

In this sample, this clone turned up a few times. V usage is TRBV30 and J usage is TRBJ2-2; TRBD2 matches at 7 bases. V trimming: 5 bases; J trimming: 4 bases; junction bases outside the gene matches: 1. This CDR3 spans 12 amino acids. Per the germline V gene, CDR1 is GTSNPN and CDR2 is SVGIG (reference sequence). In DNA form, the CDR3 reads TGTGCCTGGGCGGGAGTCACCGGGGAGCTGTTTTTT. Translation gives CAWAGVTGELFF.

This chain links TRBV7-9 with TRBJ1-5, with TRBD1 identical over 8 bases. V was pared by 4 bases and J by 7 bases, with 3 bases of the junction left unmatched. CDR3 length: 13 amino acids. Germline CDR1 is SEHNR and CDR2 is FQNEAQ (reference sequence). The CDR3 sequence is CASSSDRAQPQHF. The DNA of the CDR3 is TGTGCCAGCAGCTCGGACAGGGCGCAGCCCCAGCATTTT.

This clone was observed a handful of times. V and J are TRBV20-1 and TRBJ2-5, with D maybe TRBD2 (5 bases). The CDR3 is 11 residues long. Germline V gene sequence: CDR1 DFQATT, CDR2 SNEGSKA (reference sequence). Trimming removed 5 bases at V and 5 bases at J, with 9 bases between. The CDR3 sequence is CSAGESETQYF. The CDR3, as DNA: TGCAGTGCTGGGGAGAGTGAGACCCAGTACTTC.

The V call is TRBV28, the J call TRBJ1-5; D gene uncertain. The CDR3 spans 14 residues. Germline-derived CDR1 and CDR2 are MDHEN and SYDVKM. V dropped 3 bases and J dropped 4 bases, with 10 bases sitting between them. The CDR3 reads CASSLGPRNQPQHF. For the CDR3, the DNA is TGTGCCAGCAGTTTGGGCCCACGGAATCAGCCCCAGCATTTT.

This clone was seen a handful of times. The CDR3, as DNA: TGTGCCAGCAGTTACAACAGGGGAGGGAACACTGAAGCTTTCTTT. Its protein is CASSYNRGGNTEAFF. The V gene is TRBV6-5, the J gene TRBJ1-1, with 7 bases identical to TRBD1. Germline V gene lookup returns CDR1 MNHEY and CDR2 SVGAGI. Trimming removed 2 bases from V and 1 base from J; junction bases left unmatched: 4. The CDR3 is 15 amino acids.

The table lists this clone with a few counts. The J gene is TRBJ2-7, the V gene TRBV28, with 7 bases matching TRBD1. CDR3 size: 14 residues. The V segment lost 6 bases and the J segment 6 bases; nucleotides outside the gene matches: 11. Germline assignment: CDR1 MDHEN and CDR2 SYDVKM. The CDR3, as DNA: TGTGCCAGCAGCCTGGGACAGACTTACGGCGAGCAGTACTTC. Its translation: CASSLGQTYGEQYF.

The chain carries TRBV7-9 and TRBJ1-2, with 9 bases lining up with TRBD1. This CDR3 spans 12 amino acids. CDR1 SEHNR and CDR2 FQNEAQ come from the germline V gene (reference sequence). Losses at the gene ends were 5 bases for V and 7 bases for J; bases not matched to a gene: 2. The CDR3 sequence: CASSLTGGGYTF. DNA of the CDR3: TGTGCCAGCAGCCTGACAGGGGGTGGCTACACCTTC.

The J gene is TRBJ2-7, the V gene TRBV7-2; D gene ambiguous. The V gene's germline CDR1 is SGHTA and CDR2 FQGNSA. The CDR3 is 15 residues long. Trimming took 1 base from V and 2 from J, leaving 12 bases between them. CDR3: CASSLDRGEAYEQYF. In DNA, the CDR3 is TGTGCCAGCAGCTTAGATCGCGGTGAGGCCTACGAGCAGTACTTC.

V and J are TRBV2 and TRBJ1-4; 8 nucleotides match TRBD1. CDR3 length: 15 amino acids. Germline CDR1 reads SNHLY; CDR2 reads FYNNEI. J was trimmed by 7 bases and V by 5 bases; bases with no gene match: 9. Here the CDR3 reads CASSSQGAGSEKLFF. The CDR3 coding sequence is TGTGCCAGCAGTAGCCAGGGGGCCGGGAGTGAAAAACTGTTTTTT. The entire variable domain, with the rest obtained from reference TRBV2 and TRBJ1-4, is as follows: EPEVTQTPSHQVTQMGQEVILRCVPISNHLYFYWYRQILGQKVEFLVSFYNNEISEKSEIFDDQFSVERPDGSNFTLKIRSTKLEDSAMYFCASSSQGAGSEKLFFGSGTQLSVL.

This clone was recorded a few times. V usage is TRBV11-3 and J usage is TRBJ2-5; the D call may be TRBD1 or TRBD2 (6 bases each). The CDR3 contains 14 residues. Trimming cost V 6 bases and J 3 bases, with 14 bases left between them. From germline, CDR1 is SGHNT and CDR2 YENEEA. In nucleotides, the CDR3 is TGTGCCAGCAGTTTACAGGGAGGTGAAGAGACCCAGTACTTC. This codes for CASSLQGGEETQYF. Combining the CDR3 with reference TRBV11-3 and TRBJ2-5 gives the whole variable domain EAGVVQSPRYKIIEKKQPVAFWCNPISGHNTLYWYLQNLGQGPELLIRYENEEAVDDSQLPKDRFSAERLKGVDSTLKIQPAELGDSAVYLCASSLQGGEETQYFGPGTRLLVL.

This clone has just a few counts. The rearrangement joins TRBV4-3 to TRBJ1-2; possible D gene TRBD1, 5 bases. The CDR3 is 17 residues long. The V gene lost 0 bases and the J gene lost 5 bases, with 19 bases spanning the gap. Germline-derived CDR1 and CDR2 are LGHNA and YSLEER. The CDR3 nucleotides are TGCGCCAGCAGCCAAGACCCCAATTTTGTCCCAGGGTATGGCTACACCTTC. Amino acids: CASSQDPNFVPGYGYTF.

The CDR3: CASSLGLAGDTGELFF. CDR3 bases: TGTGCCAGCAGCTTGGGACTAGCGGGGGACACCGGGGAGCTGTTTTTT. V gene TRBV5-6 combines with J gene TRBJ2-2; 12 bases match TRBD2. Trimming cost V 0 bases and J 3 bases; bases outside gene matches: 0. The V gene's germline CDR1 is SGHDT and CDR2 YYEEEE. The CDR3 length is 16 residues.

This clone has just a few counts. This rearrangement joins TRBV15 to TRBJ2-1; no reliable D call. There are 12 residues in the CDR3. Between the trimmed V and J ends, which lost 0 bases and 9 bases, there was a span of 6 bases. Germline V gene sequence: CDR1 LNHNV, CDR2 YYDKDF (reference sequence). CDR3 bases: TGTGCCACCAGCAGAGAGCGGATTGAGCAGTTCTTC. This gives the protein CATSRERIEQFF. Variable domain in full (rest from reference TRBV15 and TRBJ2-1): DAMVIQNPRYQVTQFGKPVTLSCSQTLNHNVMYWYQQKSSQAPKLLFHYYDKDFNNEADTPDNFQSRRPNTSFCFLDIRSPGLGDTAMYLCATSRERIEQFFGPGTRLTVL.

This clone has only a few counts. This CDR3 is CSVQRDGTDTQYF. In DNA, the CDR3 is TGCAGCGTTCAGCGGGATGGCACAGATACGCAGTATTTT. This chain joins TRBV29-1 and TRBJ2-3, with 7 bases identical to TRBD2. The CDR3 covers 13 residues. Germline CDR1 reads SQVTM; CDR2 reads ANQGSEA. After removal of 5 bases from V and 1 base from J, the junction contained 3 bases not matched to a gene.

This clone was counted only a few times. The rearrangement uses TRBV9 and TRBJ1-1; D is unresolved. Germline V lookup: CDR1 SGDLS, CDR2 YYNGEE. The CDR3 runs 14 residues. Trimming pared 3 bases from V and 2 bases from J, leaving 11 bases between. The CDR3 DNA reads TGTGCCAGCAGCGAACTGTCTTCTAACACTGAAGCTTTCTTT. Protein sequence: CASSELSSNTEAFF.

This clone was seen a handful of times. The genes are TRBV19 and TRBJ2-1, with D hard to call. CDR3 length: 13 residues. V lost 4 bases to trimming and J lost 3 bases, with 7 bases between them. Per the germline V gene, CDR1 is LNHDA and CDR2 is SQIVND (reference sequence). The CDR3 loop is CASSTSGYNEQFF. The CDR3 coding sequence is TGTGCCAGTAGTACGTCAGGCTACAATGAGCAGTTCTTC.

The chain joins TRBV5-1 to TRBJ2-7, with TRBD1 identical over 8 bases. The V segment lost 5 bases and the J segment 6 bases; nucleotides outside the gene matches: 10. The CDR3 length is 14 residues. Germline-derived CDR1 and CDR2 are SGHRS and YFSETQ. CDR3 sequence reads: CASSLPGQGGEQYF. In DNA form, the CDR3 reads TGCGCCAGCAGTCTACCCGGACAGGGAGGCGAGCAGTACTTC.

This clone has only a few counts. The chain is built from TRBV9 and TRBJ2-1, with 7 bases identical to TRBD2. The CDR3 has 16 residues. J lost 1 base, V lost 4 bases, and 8 bases had no gene match. Germline loops: CDR1 SGDLS, CDR2 YYNGEE. For the CDR3, the DNA is TGTGCCAGCAGCCCTCGCCCTAGCGGTTCCTACAATGAGCAGTTCTTC. Protein product: CASSPRPSGSYNEQFF.

The V and J genes are TRBV5-1 and TRBJ1-1, with D perhaps matching TRBD1 (5 bases). The V end lost 4 bases, the J end lost 1 base, and 14 bases lay between the germline ends. The CDR3 has 15 residues. Germline V gene sequence: CDR1 SGHRS, CDR2 YFSETQ. Here the CDR3 DNA reads TGCGCCAGCAGCGGTCAGGGCCGAGGGAACACTGAAGCTTTCTTT. Translated: CASSGQGRGNTEAFF.

This clone occurred a few times. This chain joins TRBV13 and TRBJ2-7; 9 bases are a match to TRBD1. The ends lost 1 base at V and 7 bases at J; junction bases unmatched: 11. CDR1 and CDR2 from the germline V gene are PRHDT and FYEKMQ (reference sequence). The CDR3 is 16 amino acids. CDR3 nucleotides: TGTGCCAGCAGCTTAGTGGGGGACAGGGCGACGGGGGAGCAGTACTTC. This codes for CASSLVGDRATGEQYF.

The rearrangement uses TRBV9 and TRBJ2-7, with D uncertain. V shed 2 bases and J shed 5 bases, with 11 bases lying between them. CDR1 and CDR2 from the germline V gene are SGDLS and YYNGEE. The CDR3 has 13 residues. This chain's CDR3 is CASSVKPVDEQYF. The CDR3 DNA reads as TGTGCCAGCAGCGTTAAGCCTGTAGACGAGCAGTACTTC.

The gene calls are TRBV2 and TRBJ1-2, with D unclear. Germline loops: CDR1 SNHLY, CDR2 FYNNEI. The ends were cut back, 7 bases at V and 11 bases at J, with 11 bases in the middle. The CDR3 extends over 10 amino acids. CDR3 nucleotides: TGTGCCAGCAAGCTCAGCGTGTACACCTTC. Its translation: CASKLSVYTF. The full variable domain, with the rest looked up from reference TRBV2 and TRBJ1-2, is EPEVTQTPSHQVTQMGQEVILRCVPISNHLYFYWYRQILGQKVEFLVSFYNNEISEKSEIFDDQFSVERPDGSNFTLKIRSTKLEDSAMYFCASKLSVYTFGSGTRLTVV.

This clone was found a few times. V is TRBV2 and J is TRBJ2-5, with a weak D call TRBD2 (5 bases). The CDR3 consists of 13 residues. The germline V and J ends were trimmed by 8 bases and 7 bases, with 17 bases remaining between them. CDR1 and CDR2 from the germline V gene are SNHLY and FYNNEI. CDR3 region: CASAVGTGGTQYF. For the CDR3, the DNA is TGTGCCAGCGCCGTTGGCACCGGAGGGACCCAGTACTTC.

This clone was recorded a few times. The chain has TRBV5-1 and TRBJ2-3; 7 bases line up with TRBD1. V lost 5 bases to trimming and J lost 6 bases; unmatched junction nucleotides: 9. Germline loops: CDR1 SGHRS, CDR2 YFSETQ. There are 14 residues in the CDR3. The CDR3 DNA sequence: TGCGCCAGCAGGTTCGGACAGGTTGGTGATACGCAGTATTTT. Its protein is CASRFGQVGDTQYF.

The chain carries TRBV6-5 and TRBJ1-2, with D perhaps TRBD1 (6 bases). The length of the CDR3 is 15 residues. The germline V gene has CDR1 MNHEY and CDR2 SVGAGI. Trimming shortened V by 0 bases and J by 5 bases, and 13 bases separated the two germline ends. The DNA of the CDR3 is TGTGCCAGCAGTTACTCGGGGGCGCGGTCGTATGGCTACACCTTC. This gives the protein CASSYSGARSYGYTF.

This clone was detected only a few times. The chain uses TRBV5-1 and TRBJ2-5; 8 nucleotides agree with TRBD2. The CDR3 loop spans 14 amino acids. J lost 5 bases, V lost 6 bases, and 9 bases had no gene match. Germline V gene lookup returns CDR1 SGHRS and CDR2 YFSETQ. The CDR3: CASTSFSGVETQYF. In DNA, the CDR3 is TGCGCCAGCACGTCCTTTAGCGGGGTTGAGACCCAGTACTTC.

The rearrangement links TRBV6-6 to TRBJ2-7; D gene ambiguous. Trimming pared 5 bases from V and 2 bases from J, leaving 7 bases between. Germline V lookup: CDR1 MNHNY, CDR2 SVGAGI (reference sequence). This CDR3 region has 12 residues. DNA of the CDR3: TGTGCCAGCAGTATACAGACCTACGAGCAGTACTTC. Translating gives CASSIQTYEQYF.